This T cell receptor (beta chain) was captured by sequencing in a study of blood T cell repertoires in COVID-19. Study-wide background: The samples span acute and convalescent COVID-19 from the United States, Italy and Spain. Sample material is recorded as cDNA or gDNA derived from T cells, B-cell-depleted T cells, or PBMCs.

Germline V gene data show CDR1 as SGHDT and CDR2 as YYEEEE. This CDR3 spans 15 amino acids. Losses at the gene ends were 3 bases for V and 5 bases for J; bases not matched to a gene: 5. As processed by the authors: It was from reference gene primer amplification that nucleated cell counts were estimated. TCRdb's table, derived via immunoSEQ multiplex PCR, lists solely in-frame clones and lacks some. The V and J calls and clone size are taken from that table; D and trimming were inferred from the DNA. The table lists under 300,000 clones, roughly 85% of them singletons. This chain joins TRBV5-6 and TRBJ2-2; 9 bases fit TRBD1. Specimen: peripheral blood. The clonotype comes from a man aged 25 to 40 who had recovered from COVID-19. For the CDR3, the DNA is TGTGCCAGCAGCTCGGGACAGGGCTGGACCGGGGAGCTGTTTTTT. Protein sequence: CASSSGQGWTGELFF. Looking up the rest from reference TRBV5-6 and TRBJ2-2 gives the full variable domain: DAGVTQSPTHLIKTRGQQVTLRCSPKSGHDTVSWYQQALGQGPQFIFQYYEEEERQRGNFPDRFSGHQFPNYSSELNVNALLLGDSALYLCASSSGQGWTGELFFGEGSRLTVL.